These 25 T cell receptor beta chains were all obtained from the same sample, sequenced in a study of blood T cell repertoires in COVID-19. Here immunoSEQ multiplex PCR was the method, and the copy in TCRdb shows in-frame clones only, minus some. The sample lists some 340,000 clones, under 85% seen once, with 5% to 6% in the top ten. Sequencing input: PBMCs or T cells enriched from blood (not recorded which). The receptors originated from a woman aged 45 to 65 who had recovered from COVID-19.

J is TRBJ1-3 and V is TRBV30; 7 bases fit TRBD1. The germline gives CDR1 GTSNPN, CDR2 SVGIG (reference sequence). Trimming removed 8 bases from V and 0 bases from J; junction bases left unmatched: 7. The length of the CDR3 is 14 residues. The CDR3 spells CAIGGTDSGNTIYF. The DNA for the CDR3 is TGTGCCATAGGGGGGACAGACTCTGGAAACACCATATATTTT.

The genes are TRBV18 and TRBJ1-4; D is perhaps TRBD1 (5 bases). The CDR3 is made up of 14 amino acids. Germline V lookup: CDR1 KGHSH, CDR2 LQKENI. The germline V and J ends were trimmed by 4 bases and 4 bases, with 10 bases remaining between them. The CDR3 DNA reads TGTGCCAGCTCACGTATGGACAATAATGAAAAACTGTTTTTT. This gives the protein CASSRMDNNEKLFF.

This sequence joins TRBV5-1 and TRBJ2-1; tentatively, D is TRBD2 (5 bases). Per the germline V gene, CDR1 is SGHRS and CDR2 is YFSETQ. The CDR3 extends over 15 amino acids. The V gene lost 1 base and the J gene lost 7 bases, with 15 bases spanning the gap. Here the CDR3 reads CASSLTVGRGNEQFF. The CDR3 DNA sequence: TGCGCCAGCAGCTTGACAGTCGGACGAGGGAATGAGCAGTTCTTC.

The chain has TRBV7-8 and TRBJ1-1; D perhaps matches TRBD1 (5 bases). V was trimmed by 10 bases and J by 1 base, leaving 16 bases between them. There are 14 residues in the CDR3. Germline assignment: CDR1 SGHVS and CDR2 FQNEAQ. The CDR3 spells CANTALGGNTEAFF. In DNA, the CDR3 is TGTGCCAATACAGCCCTCGGGGGGAACACTGAAGCTTTCTTT.

CDR3 in DNA: TGTGCCAGCAGCTTATACCCGGGACTAGCGGGAGGAGGGTGGGAGACCCAGTACTTC. Protein sequence: CASSLYPGLAGGGWETQYF. The chain is built from TRBV11-2 and TRBJ2-5; 15 bases are a match to TRBD2. Trimming at V came to 2 bases and at J to 5 bases, leaving 12 bases not matched to a gene. CDR1 is SGHAT, CDR2 FQNNGV, per germline. This CDR3 has 19 residues.

The V and J genes are TRBV24-1 and TRBJ1-2; TRBD1 matches at 8 bases. Germline-derived CDR1 and CDR2 are KGHDR and SFDVKD. This CDR3 spans 14 amino acids. Losses at the gene ends were 3 bases for V and 5 bases for J; bases not matched to a gene: 4. The CDR3 loop reads CATSDPDRGYGYTF. In nucleotides, the CDR3 is TGTGCCACCAGTGATCCCGACAGGGGTTATGGCTACACCTTC.

This clone was counted only a few times. The V gene is TRBV6-5, the J gene TRBJ2-1; 10 bases line up with TRBD2. CDR1 is MNHEY and CDR2 is SVGAGI in the germline V gene. There are 14 residues in the CDR3. The trim removed 4 bases at V and 7 bases at J, leaving 4 bases unmatched. CDR3 in amino acids: CASSFLAGVNEQFF. Written as DNA, the CDR3 is TGTGCCAGCAGTTTTCTAGCGGGGGTTAATGAGCAGTTCTTC.

The chain carries TRBV30 and TRBJ1-1, with D perhaps matching TRBD1 (5 bases). Germline CDR1 GTSNPN, CDR2 SVGIG (reference sequence). V lost 2 bases and J 0 bases, leaving 16 bases between the germline ends. The CDR3 has 16 residues. CDR3 residues: CAWSSSLGHLNTEAFF. The CDR3 DNA follows: TGTGCCTGGAGTTCATCACTTGGACATTTGAACACTGAAGCTTTCTTT.

The rearrangement uses TRBV12-3 or TRBV12-4 and TRBJ1-1; D is unclear. The CDR3 extends over 13 amino acids. The V gene lost 1 base and the J gene lost 6 bases, with 9 bases spanning the gap. The CDR3 reads CASSLGLASEAFF. CDR3 coding DNA: TGTGCCAGCAGTTTAGGATTGGCATCTGAAGCTTTCTTT.

The genes are TRBV6-5 and TRBJ1-2; perhaps TRBD1 as D (5 bases). This CDR3 contains 14 residues. Trimming removed 2 bases at V and 4 bases at J, with 11 bases between. The germline gives CDR1 MNHEY, CDR2 SVGAGI. CDR3 nucleotide sequence: TGTGCCAGCAGTTACGACAGAGCTCCCTATGGCTACACCTTC. It codes for CASSYDRAPYGYTF.

This clone was seen a few times. CDR3 coding DNA: TGTGCCAGCAGCGACCGGACGGGAAGCAATCAGCCCCAGCATTTT. This codes for CASSDRTGSNQPQHF. The chain couples TRBV7-2 to TRBJ1-5; D is undetermined. Trimming took off 5 bases at V and 1 base at J, with 12 bases between the two ends. The CDR3 sequence is 15 residues long. The germline V gene encodes CDR1 SGHTA and CDR2 FQGNSA.

This rearrangement joins TRBV30 to TRBJ1-1, with 11 positions matching TRBD1. Germline loops: CDR1 GTSNPN, CDR2 SVGIG (reference sequence). The CDR3 length is 19 residues. The junction had 20 bases not matched to a gene; V was cut back by 5 bases and J by 3 bases. CDR3 DNA sequence: TGTGCCTGGCTGAGTGGGTACTTCCCGGGACAGGGGGACCACACTGAAGCTTTCTTT. Amino acids: CAWLSGYFPGQGDHTEAFF.

This sequence joins TRBV5-1 and TRBJ2-4; 9 positions match TRBD1. J gave up 5 bases and V 0 bases, and 9 bases lay outside the gene matches. Germline CDR1 and CDR2: SGHRS and YFSETQ. This CDR3 region has 17 residues. Here the CDR3 reads CASSLAGTGSDQNIQYF. The DNA for the CDR3 is TGCGCCAGCAGCTTGGCCGGGACAGGGTCGGACCAAAACATTCAGTACTTC.

This rearrangement joins TRBV15 to TRBJ1-2, with D tentatively TRBD1 (5 bases). The V end was cut by 0 bases, the J end by 8 bases, with 7 bases between. Germline V gives CDR1 LNHNV, CDR2 YYDKDF (reference sequence). There are 12 residues in the CDR3. Here the CDR3 DNA reads TGTGCCACCAGCAGAGATGGGGGGGGCTACACCTTC. This gives the protein CATSRDGGGYTF.

The chain employs TRBV4-2 and TRBJ1-3; TRBD1 might be the D (5 bases). V lost 0 bases, J lost 2 bases, and 11 bases lay in between. This CDR3 is 16 amino acids long. In germline, CDR1 is LGHNA, CDR2 YNFKEQ. Written as DNA, the CDR3 is TGTGCCAGCAGCCAAGATCCCAGCAGGGCTGGAAACACCATATATTTT. It encodes CASSQDPSRAGNTIYF.

The chain is built from TRBV11-2 and TRBJ2-2, with D unclear. Trimming took off 6 bases at V and 2 bases at J, with 13 bases between the two ends. Looked up from germline, CDR1 is SGHAT and CDR2 is FQNNGV. The CDR3 contains 15 residues. CDR3 residues: CASRVRKDNTGELFF. The DNA of the CDR3 is TGTGCCAGCAGAGTGAGGAAGGATAACACCGGGGAGCTGTTTTTT.

This rearrangement joins TRBV11-2 to TRBJ1-2; D is possibly TRBD1 (5 bases). V gave up 6 bases and J gave up 5 bases, with 13 bases separating them. Germline CDR1 SGHAT, CDR2 FQNNGV. The CDR3 is 13 amino acids. Here the CDR3 DNA reads TGTGCCAGCAGTTACGTGGCAGGGTATGGCTACACCTTC. It yields the protein CASSYVAGYGYTF.

The chain carries TRBV11-2 and TRBJ1-2, with 10 bases aligning to TRBD1. Germline CDR1 is SGHAT and CDR2 is FQNNGV. There are 14 residues in the CDR3. The V segment lost 4 bases and the J segment 4 bases; nucleotides outside the gene matches: 3. The CDR3 sequence: CASSSGTGAYGYTF. CDR3 in DNA: TGTGCCAGCAGCTCCGGGACAGGGGCCTATGGCTACACCTTC.

The table lists this clone with a count of one. The rearrangement links TRBV5-6 to TRBJ1-2; D is undetermined. The V end was cut by 4 bases, the J end by 2 bases, with 12 bases between. CDR3 length equals 14 residues. CDR1 is SGHDT and CDR2 is YYEEEE in the germline V gene. The CDR3 bases are TGTGCCAGCAGCGACATTGGCAGGAACTATGGCTACACCTTC. Translated, it gives CASSDIGRNYGYTF.

This chain joins TRBV7-3 and TRBJ2-2; tentative D call: TRBD2 (6 bases). This CDR3 comprises 16 residues. The germline V gene has CDR1 SGHTA and CDR2 FQGTGA. The V gene lost 4 bases and the J gene lost 7 bases, with 19 bases spanning the gap. The CDR3: CASSSRGGKANGELFF. Written as DNA, the CDR3 is TGTGCCAGCAGCTCGCGGGGTGGGAAAGCAAACGGGGAGCTGTTTTTT.

The rearrangement links TRBV27 to TRBJ1-6, with a tentative D call TRBD1 (5 bases). V gave up 3 bases and J gave up 0 bases, with 9 bases separating them. This CDR3 has 16 amino acids. Germline V gene sequence: CDR1 MNHEY, CDR2 SMNVEV (reference sequence). The CDR3 protein is CASSLEGSSYNSPLHF. CDR3 in DNA: TGTGCCAGCAGTTTGGAGGGGAGCTCCTATAATTCACCCCTCCACTTT.

The chain employs TRBV5-1 and TRBJ1-1, with unresolved D. CDR3 size: 13 residues. Trimming removed 1 base from V and 2 bases from J, with 6 bases in between. Germline assignment: CDR1 SGHRS and CDR2 YFSETQ. This chain's CDR3 is CASSLISNTEAFF. The CDR3 nucleotides read TGCGCCAGCAGCTTGATTTCTAACACTGAAGCTTTCTTT.

This sequence joins TRBV28 and TRBJ1-5; weak D call: TRBD1 (6 bases). CDR3 length: 16 amino acids. Germline CDR1 is MDHEN and CDR2 is SYDVKM. V lost 4 bases to trimming and J lost 2 bases, with 15 bases between them. The CDR3 is CASSWAAGVGNQPQHF. In nucleotides, the CDR3 is TGTGCCAGCAGTTGGGCAGCAGGGGTCGGCAATCAGCCCCAGCATTTT.

This chain joins TRBV30 and TRBJ1-6, with D maybe TRBD1 (5 bases). CDR3 length equals 12 residues. V lost 3 bases, J lost 8 bases, and 8 bases lay in between. Germline lookup yields CDR1 GTSNPN and CDR2 SVGIG (reference sequence). The CDR3 loop is CAWRQVDSPLHF. The CDR3 DNA reads TGTGCCTGGAGACAGGTTGATTCACCCCTCCACTTT.

V gene TRBV4-3 combines with J gene TRBJ2-6; no definite D call. This CDR3 contains 16 residues. Germline values: CDR1 LGHNA, CDR2 YSLEER. V was pared by 2 bases and J by 2 bases, with 10 bases between. CDR3 loop: CASSQPGAAGANVLTF. DNA of the CDR3: TGCGCCAGCAGCCAACCGGGTGCCGCTGGGGCCAACGTCCTGACTTTC.